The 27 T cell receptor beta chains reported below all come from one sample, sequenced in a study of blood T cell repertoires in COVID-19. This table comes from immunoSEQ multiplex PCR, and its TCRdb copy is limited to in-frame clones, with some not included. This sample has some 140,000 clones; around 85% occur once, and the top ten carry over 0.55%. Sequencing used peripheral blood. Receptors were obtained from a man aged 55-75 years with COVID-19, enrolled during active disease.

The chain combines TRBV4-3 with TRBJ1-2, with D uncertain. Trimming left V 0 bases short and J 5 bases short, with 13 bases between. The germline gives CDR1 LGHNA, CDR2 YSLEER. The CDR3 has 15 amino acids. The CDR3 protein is CASSQDKTRVYGYTF. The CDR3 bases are TGCGCCAGCAGCCAAGATAAAACCCGGGTGTATGGCTACACCTTC.

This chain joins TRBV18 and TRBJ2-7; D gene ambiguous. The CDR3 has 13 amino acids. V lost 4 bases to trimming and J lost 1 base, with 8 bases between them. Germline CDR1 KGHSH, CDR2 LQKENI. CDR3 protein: CASSRTQSYEQYF. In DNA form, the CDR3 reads TGTGCCAGCTCACGAACGCAGTCCTACGAGCAGTACTTC.

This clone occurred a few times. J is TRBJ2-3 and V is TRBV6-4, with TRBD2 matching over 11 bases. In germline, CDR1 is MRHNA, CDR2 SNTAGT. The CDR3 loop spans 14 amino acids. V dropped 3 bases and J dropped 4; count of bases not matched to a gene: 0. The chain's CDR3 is CASSELAGADTQYF. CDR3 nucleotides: TGTGCCAGCAGTGAACTAGCGGGAGCAGATACGCAGTATTTT.

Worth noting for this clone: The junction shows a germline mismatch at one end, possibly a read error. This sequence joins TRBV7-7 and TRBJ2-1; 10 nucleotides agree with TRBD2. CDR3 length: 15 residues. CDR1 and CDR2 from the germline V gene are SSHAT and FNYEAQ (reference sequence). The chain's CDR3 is CASSLGTSANNEQFF. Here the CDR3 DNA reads TGTGCTAGCAGCTTAGGGACTAGCGCCAACAATGAGCAGTTCTTC.

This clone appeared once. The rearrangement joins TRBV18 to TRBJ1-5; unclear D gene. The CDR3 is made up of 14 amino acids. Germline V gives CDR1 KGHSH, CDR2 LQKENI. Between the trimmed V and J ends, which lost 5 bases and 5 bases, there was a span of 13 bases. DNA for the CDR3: TGTGCCAGCTCATCTCAAGGGCGGGATCAGCCCCAGCATTTT. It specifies CASSSQGRDQPQHF.

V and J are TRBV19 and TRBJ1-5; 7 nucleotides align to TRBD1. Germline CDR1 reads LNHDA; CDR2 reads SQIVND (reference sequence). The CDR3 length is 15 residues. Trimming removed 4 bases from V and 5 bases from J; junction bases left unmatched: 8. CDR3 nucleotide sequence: TGTGCCAGTAGTAGAGGACAGGTGAAGGATCAGCCCCAGCATTTT. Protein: CASSRGQVKDQPQHF. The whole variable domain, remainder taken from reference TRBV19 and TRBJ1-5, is DGGITQSPKYLFRKEGQNVTLSCEQNLNHDAMYWYRQDPGQGLRLIYYSQIVNDFQKGDIAEGYSVSREKKESFPLTVTSAQKNPTAFYLCASSRGQVKDQPQHFGDGTRLSIL.

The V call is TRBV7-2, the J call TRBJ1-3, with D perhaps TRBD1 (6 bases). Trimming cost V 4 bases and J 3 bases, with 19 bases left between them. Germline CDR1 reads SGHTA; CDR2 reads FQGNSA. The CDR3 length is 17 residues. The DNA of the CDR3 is TGTGCCAGCAGCTCCCGGCCCACCAGGGGTGGTGGAAACACCATATATTTT. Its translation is CASSSRPTRGGGNTIYF.

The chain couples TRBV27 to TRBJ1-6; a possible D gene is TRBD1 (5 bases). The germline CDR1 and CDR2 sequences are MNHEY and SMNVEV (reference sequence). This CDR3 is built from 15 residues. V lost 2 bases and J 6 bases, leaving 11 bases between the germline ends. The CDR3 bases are TGTGCCAGCAGTTTAGGCCGGGGGATTAATTCACCCCTCCACTTT. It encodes CASSLGRGINSPLHF.

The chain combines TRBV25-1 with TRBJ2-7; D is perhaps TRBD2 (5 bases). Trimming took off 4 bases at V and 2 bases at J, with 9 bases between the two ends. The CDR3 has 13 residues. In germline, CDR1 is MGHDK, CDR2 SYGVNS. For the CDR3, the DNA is TGTGCCAGCAGTGTTTCCGGGACCTACGAGCAGTACTTC. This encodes CASSVSGTYEQYF.

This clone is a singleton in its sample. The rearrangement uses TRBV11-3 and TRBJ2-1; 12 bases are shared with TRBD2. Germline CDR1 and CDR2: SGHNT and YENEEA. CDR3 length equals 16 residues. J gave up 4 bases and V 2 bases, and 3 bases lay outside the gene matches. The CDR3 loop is CASSLQLAGGYNEQFF. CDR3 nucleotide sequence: TGTGCCAGCAGCTTACAACTAGCGGGGGGTTACAATGAGCAGTTCTTC.

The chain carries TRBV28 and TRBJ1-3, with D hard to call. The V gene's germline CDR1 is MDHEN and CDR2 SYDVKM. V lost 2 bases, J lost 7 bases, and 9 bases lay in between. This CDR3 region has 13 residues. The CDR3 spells CASSLDQFNTIYF. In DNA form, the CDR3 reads TGTGCCAGCAGTTTAGATCAGTTCAACACCATATATTTT.

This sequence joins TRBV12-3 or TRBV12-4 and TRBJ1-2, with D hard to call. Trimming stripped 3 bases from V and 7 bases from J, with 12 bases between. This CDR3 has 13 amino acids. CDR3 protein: CASSFGGMRGYTF. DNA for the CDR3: TGTGCCAGCAGTTTCGGAGGGATGCGTGGCTACACCTTC.

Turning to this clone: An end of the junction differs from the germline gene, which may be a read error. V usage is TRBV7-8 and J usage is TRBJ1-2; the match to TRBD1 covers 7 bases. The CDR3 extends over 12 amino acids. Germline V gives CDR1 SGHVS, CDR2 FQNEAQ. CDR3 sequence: CASSLITTGSIF. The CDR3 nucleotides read TGTGCCAGCAGCTTAATAACGACAGGGTCAATCTTC.

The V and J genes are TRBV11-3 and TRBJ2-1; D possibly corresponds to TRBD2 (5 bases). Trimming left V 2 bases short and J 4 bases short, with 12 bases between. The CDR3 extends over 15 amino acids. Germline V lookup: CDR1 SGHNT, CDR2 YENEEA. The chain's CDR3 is CASSLRGSRYNEQFF. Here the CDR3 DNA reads TGTGCCAGCAGCTTACGTGGGAGCAGGTACAATGAGCAGTTCTTC.

The CDR3 loop reads CAISDTGGSNQPQHF. CDR3 DNA: TGTGCCATCAGTGATACAGGGGGGAGCAATCAGCCCCAGCATTTT. The rearrangement joins TRBV10-3 to TRBJ1-5; 8 nucleotides agree with TRBD1. The length of the CDR3 is 15 residues. Trimming cost V 3 bases and J 1 base; bases outside gene matches: 2. Germline lookup yields CDR1 ENHRY and CDR2 SYGVKD.

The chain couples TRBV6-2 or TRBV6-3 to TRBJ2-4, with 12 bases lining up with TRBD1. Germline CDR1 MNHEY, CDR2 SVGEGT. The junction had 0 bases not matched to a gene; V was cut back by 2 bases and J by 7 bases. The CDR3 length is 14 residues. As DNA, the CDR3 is TGTGCCAGCAGTTACGGGACAGGGGGCAACATTCAGTACTTC. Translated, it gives CASSYGTGGNIQYF.

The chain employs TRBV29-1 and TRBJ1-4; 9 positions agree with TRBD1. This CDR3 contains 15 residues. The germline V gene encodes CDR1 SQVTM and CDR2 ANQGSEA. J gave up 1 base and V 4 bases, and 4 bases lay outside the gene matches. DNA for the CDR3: TGCAGCGTTGTGGGACAGGGTTTAACTAATGAAAAACTGTTTTTT. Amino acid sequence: CSVVGQGLTNEKLFF.

The CDR3 here is CASSLPYLHQPQHF. The CDR3 coding sequence is TGCGCCAGCAGCTTGCCCTACCTCCATCAGCCCCAGCATTTT. This chain joins TRBV5-1 and TRBJ1-5; the D is unclear. CDR1 and CDR2 (germline): SGHRS, YFSETQ. V was clipped by 1 base and J by 5 bases, with 10 bases between them. This CDR3 contains 14 residues.

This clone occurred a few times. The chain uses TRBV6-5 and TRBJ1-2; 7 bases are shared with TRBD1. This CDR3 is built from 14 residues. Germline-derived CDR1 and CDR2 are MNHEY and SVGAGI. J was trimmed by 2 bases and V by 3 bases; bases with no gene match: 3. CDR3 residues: CASSYLTGNYGYTF. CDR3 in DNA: TGTGCCAGCAGTTATCTGACAGGGAACTATGGCTACACCTTC.

The CDR3 here is CASSWTGGPDTQYF. CDR3 bases: TGTGCCAGCAGCTGGACAGGGGGCCCAGATACGCAGTATTTT. The chain carries TRBV2 and TRBJ2-3, with TRBD1 matching 11 bases. The V gene's germline CDR1 is SNHLY and CDR2 FYNNEI. After removal of 6 bases from V and 4 bases from J, the junction contained 3 bases not matched to a gene. There are 14 residues in the CDR3.

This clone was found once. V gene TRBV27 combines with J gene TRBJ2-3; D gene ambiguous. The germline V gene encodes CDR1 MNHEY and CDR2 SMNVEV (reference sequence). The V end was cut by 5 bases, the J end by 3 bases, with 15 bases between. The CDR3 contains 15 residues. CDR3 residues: CASSPGGVYTDTQYF. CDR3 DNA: TGTGCCAGCAGTCCCGGTGGAGTGTATACAGATACGCAGTATTTT.

CDR3: CASSRDLHRRGTNEKLFF. The CDR3 DNA sequence: TGCGCCAGCAGCCGGGACTTACACCGGAGGGGAACTAATGAAAAACTGTTTTTT. The rearrangement links TRBV5-1 to TRBJ1-4, with D possibly matching TRBD1 (5 bases). Trimming shortened V by 4 bases and J by 1 base, and 20 bases separated the two germline ends. The CDR3 totals 18 residues. Germline lookup yields CDR1 SGHRS and CDR2 YFSETQ.

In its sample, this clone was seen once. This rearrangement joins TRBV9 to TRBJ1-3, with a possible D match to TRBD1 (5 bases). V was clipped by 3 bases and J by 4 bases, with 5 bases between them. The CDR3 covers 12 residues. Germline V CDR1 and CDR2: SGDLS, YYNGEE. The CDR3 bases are TGTGCCAGCAGCGAGGGGGGAAACACCATATATTTT. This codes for CASSEGGNTIYF.

This CDR3 reads CASSYRDTYEQYF. DNA for the CDR3: TGTGCCAGCAGTTACAGGGACACCTACGAGCAGTACTTC. The genes are TRBV12-3 or TRBV12-4 and TRBJ2-7, with a possible D match to TRBD1 (6 bases). The CDR3 loop spans 13 amino acids. V was pared by 4 bases and J by 2 bases, with 9 bases between.

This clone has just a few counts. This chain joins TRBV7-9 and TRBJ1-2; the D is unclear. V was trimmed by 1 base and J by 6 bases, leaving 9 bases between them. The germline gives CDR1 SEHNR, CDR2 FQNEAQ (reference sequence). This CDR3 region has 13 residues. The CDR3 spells CASSLVMEHGYTF. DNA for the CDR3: TGTGCCAGCAGCTTAGTCATGGAGCATGGCTACACCTTC.

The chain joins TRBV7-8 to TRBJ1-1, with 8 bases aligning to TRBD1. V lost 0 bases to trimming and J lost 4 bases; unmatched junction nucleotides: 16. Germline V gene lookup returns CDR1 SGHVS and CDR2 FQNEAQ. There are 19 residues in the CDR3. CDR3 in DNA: TGTGCCAGCAGCTTAGCGCCAACCAGCGCGAGCGGACAGGGCACTGAAGCTTTCTTT. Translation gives CASSLAPTSASGQGTEAFF.

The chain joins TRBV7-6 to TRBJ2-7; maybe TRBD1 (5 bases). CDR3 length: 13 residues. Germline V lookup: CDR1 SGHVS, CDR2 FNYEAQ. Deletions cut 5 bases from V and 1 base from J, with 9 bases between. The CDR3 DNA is TGTGCCAGCAGCGATAGACAGTCCTACGAGCAGTACTTC. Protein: CASSDRQSYEQYF.